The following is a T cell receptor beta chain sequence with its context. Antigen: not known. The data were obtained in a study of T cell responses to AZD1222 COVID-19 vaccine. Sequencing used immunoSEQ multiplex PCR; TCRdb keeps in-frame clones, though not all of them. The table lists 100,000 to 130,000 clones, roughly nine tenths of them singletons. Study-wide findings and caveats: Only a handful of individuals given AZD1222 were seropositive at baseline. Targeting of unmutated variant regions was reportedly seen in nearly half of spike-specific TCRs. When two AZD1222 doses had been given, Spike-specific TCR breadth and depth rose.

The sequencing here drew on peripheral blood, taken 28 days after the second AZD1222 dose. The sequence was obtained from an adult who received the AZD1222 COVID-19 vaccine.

CDR3 protein: CASEGLAFSYNEQFF. CDR3 DNA sequence: TGTGCCAGCGAGGGACTAGCGTTCTCCTACAATGAGCAGTTCTTC. This chain uses TRBV7-9 with TRBJ2-1; 10 bases match TRBD2. Germline V CDR1 and CDR2: SEHNR, FQNEAQ (reference sequence). The CDR3 runs 15 residues. Unmatched junction bases numbered 4, after V lost 8 bases and J lost 0 bases.